This entry is about one T cell receptor (beta chain). The data were taken from a study of type 1 regulatory T cells. On the study more broadly: T-allo10 is an in vitro-generated, Tr1-enriched CD4 T cell product specific for alloantigen.

TCRdb called the reads again in MiXCR, with one record for every CDR3 protein. The sample yields about 97,000 distinct CDR3 sequences, roughly a third seen once. V lost 0 bases, J lost 9 bases, and 14 bases lay in between. The CDR3 is made up of 14 amino acids. The germline CDR1 and CDR2 sequences are SGHRS and YFSETQ. What was sequenced was CD4+ T cells, either the whole sample or a sorted fraction (not recorded which). The rearrangement joins TRBV5-1 to TRBJ2-3; tentatively, D is TRBD1 or TRBD2 (5 bases each). The source of this sequence is a human donor in good health. DNA of the CDR3: TGCGCCAGCAGCTTGGCCTCGGGACGGCAGACGCAGTATTTT. Amino acid sequence: CASSLASGRQTQYF.